This T cell receptor (beta chain) was recovered during a study of T cells in Graves' hyperthyroidism and ophthalmopathy. V lost 4 bases and J lost 5, with 14 bases in between. Per germline, CDR1 MDHEN and CDR2 SYDVKM. CDR3 length: 14 amino acids. The CDR3 regions of TCR beta were amplified from RNA transcripts. An initial round of RT-PCR targeting the TCR CDR3 relied on the HTBI primer set. TCRdb ran MiXCR on the multiplex PCR reads and lists one entry per CDR3 protein. The sample holds hundreds of thousands of distinct CDR3 sequences, roughly a third seen once. This clonotype was counted between two and nine times.

The chain joins TRBV28 to TRBJ2-5; a weak D match, TRBD2 (6 bases). The source material was blood. The source is a woman between 40 and 55 years old with Graves' hyperthyroidism. The CDR3 reads CASSSYGRTETQYF. The CDR3 DNA reads as TGTGCCAGCAGTTCTTACGGGAGAACCGAGACCCAGTACTTC.